A selection of T cell receptor beta chains follows, all from one sample in a study of ipilimumab plus nivolumab after autologous stem cell transplantation. Only in-frame clones appear in the TCRdb table, and some are missing; sequencing was by immunoSEQ multiplex PCR. This sample has about 17,000 clones, with around four fifths found just once. The material sequenced was PBMCs, taken in a trial of ipilimumab plus nivolumab as post-transplant consolidation. The receptors originated from a male donor with diffuse large B-cell lymphoma. Both conserved end residues are part of each CDR3. D genes are given only for firm matches. Clone size, where shown, is once, few, many, or a class for clones that have expanded.

>few|TRBJ2-1|NA|TRBV30
CAWSVRGAKEQFF
TGTGCCTGGAGTGTACGCGGGGCAAAGGAGCAGTTCTTC
>NA|TRBJ1-6|NA|TRBV11-3
CASSLLGRSYNSPLHF
TGTGCCAGCAGCTTACTGGGCCGCTCCTATAATTCACCCCTCCACTTT
>NA|TRBJ2-3|NA|TRBV12-5
CASGFPGTDTQYF
TGTGCTAGTGGTTTTCCCGGCACAGATACGCAGTATTTT
>few|TRBJ1-2|NA|TRBV5-4
CASSTGTLKGYTF
TGTGCCAGCAGCACCGGGACACTAAAAGGCTACACCTTC
>NA|TRBJ2-1|NA|TRBV19
CASTSRRQSYNEQFF
TGTGCCAGTACTTCCAGGAGACAATCCTACAATGAGCAGTTCTTC
>NA|TRBJ2-1|TRBD1|TRBV9
CASSMGTEREQFF
TGTGCCAGCAGCATGGGGACAGAGCGTGAGCAGTTCTTC
>NA|TRBJ2-3|NA|TRBV11-2
CASSLQSGRADTQYF
TGTGCCAGCAGCCTTCAGAGCGGGCGCGCTGATACGCAGTATTTT
>NA|TRBJ1-5|TRBD1|TRBV7-3
CASSQGQSGGRGNQPQHF
TGTGCCAGCAGCCAAGGACAGTCAGGGGGAAGGGGCAATCAGCCCCAGCATTTT
>NA|TRBJ2-5|TRBD2|TRBV5-1
CASSRGASGKETQYF
TGCGCCAGCAGCCGAGGGGCTAGCGGGAAAGAGACCCAGTACTTC
>once|TRBJ2-1|TRBD2|TRBV7-9
CASSKVGLATNEQFF
TGTGCCAGCAGTAAAGTGGGACTAGCGACCAATGAGCAGTTCTTC
>NA|TRBJ1-2|NA|TRBV6-5
CASRATVNYGYTF
TGTGCCAGCAGGGCGACAGTTAACTATGGCTACACCTTC
>hyperexpanded|TRBJ1-1|NA|TRBV28
CATSRRGPTEAFF
TGTGCCACCTCGAGAAGGGGTCCCACTGAAGCTTTCTTT
>NA|TRBJ2-2|NA|TRBV30
CAWSYGFSGELFF
TGTGCCTGGAGTTATGGATTCTCCGGGGAGCTGTTTTTT
>NA|TRBJ2-7|NA|TRBV14
CASSPSPRYEQYF
TGTGCCAGCAGCCCTTCACCCCGGTACGAGCAGTACTTC
>NA|TRBJ1-1|NA|TRBV5-1
CASSAWGGVNTEAFF
TGCGCCAGCAGCGCGTGGGGGGGCGTGAACACTGAAGCTTTCTTT
>NA|TRBJ2-1|TRBD2|TRBV25-1
CASSEWAGRDRFF
TGTGCCAGCAGTGAATGGGCAGGGAGGGACCGGTTCTTC
>NA|TRBJ1-1|TRBD1|TRBV5-1
CASGTGGRDTEAFF
TGCGCCAGCGGGACAGGTGGTAGGGACACTGAAGCTTTCTTT
>NA|TRBJ2-5|TRBD1|TRBV2
CASSGDRGGETQYF
TGTGCCAGCAGTGGGGACAGGGGTGGGGAGACCCAGTACTTC
>once|TRBJ1-1|NA|TRBV11-3
CASISGNQRKAFF
TGTGCCAGCATATCCGGGAACCAGCGAAAAGCTTTCTTT
>NA|TRBJ2-5|TRBD1|TRBV29-1
CSVVGGQESLETQYF
TGCAGCGTTGTTGGGGGACAGGAATCGCTAGAGACCCAGTACTTC
>NA|TRBJ2-2|NA|TRBV21-1
CASSKGQLEADTGELFF
TGTGCCAGCAGCAAGGGACAGTTGGAAGCGGACACCGGGGAGCTGTTTTTT
>few|TRBJ1-2|NA|TRBV27
CASSFAGTTGGYTF
TGTGCCAGCAGCTTTGCCGGGACAACGGGTGGCTACACCTTC
>NA|TRBJ1-4|NA|TRBV30
CAWSPITREKLFF
TGTGCCTGGAGTCCAATTACGCGGGAAAAACTGTTTTTT
>once|TRBJ1-1|TRBD1|TRBV6-1
CASRDGQANTEAFF
TGTGCCAGCAGAGACGGACAGGCTAACACTGAAGCTTTCTTT
>NA|TRBJ2-1|TRBD1|TRBV4-1
CASSQTTGGRGLVNEQFF
TGCGCCAGCAGCCAAACTACAGGAGGCAGGGGGCTGGTGAATGAGCAGTTCTTC
>NA|TRBJ2-7|NA|TRBV5-1
CASSLEPHYEQYF
TGCGCCAGCAGCTTGGAACCCCACTACGAGCAGTACTTC
>NA|TRBJ2-3|NA|TRBV30
CAWSVTVSTDTQYF
TGTGCCTGGAGTGTTACTGTTTCCACAGATACGCAGTATTTT
>few|TRBJ1-2|NA|TRBV2
CAGRGTGSGYTF
TGTGCCGGAAGGGGAACAGGGAGCGGCTACACCTTC
>NA|TRBJ2-1|TRBD2|TRBV5-4
CASIKTSGNYNEQFF
TGTGCCAGCATCAAGACTAGCGGGAACTACAATGAGCAGTTCTTC
>NA|TRBJ1-1|NA|TRBV23-1
CATHRAFF
TGCGCCACCCACCGAGCTTTCTTT
>NA|TRBJ2-5|NA|TRBV28
CASSLGRQGETQYF
TGTGCCAGCAGTTTAGGGAGGCAGGGAGAGACCCAGTACTTC
>NA|TRBJ1-5|TRBD1|TRBV5-6
CASSLNRGEDQPQHF
TGTGCCAGCAGCTTGAACAGGGGAGAGGATCAGCCCCAGCATTTT
>NA|TRBJ1-2|NA|TRBV2
CASIPGQYYGYTF
TGTGCCAGCATCCCAGGCCAGTACTATGGCTACACCTTC
>medium-sized|TRBJ2-7|TRBD1|TRBV5-6
CASSSGGQVDEQYF
TGTGCCAGCAGCTCTGGTGGACAGGTAGACGAGCAGTACTTC
>NA|TRBJ2-7|TRBD1|TRBV9
CASSAVPGQFDEQYF
TGTGCCAGCAGCGCGGTTCCGGGACAGTTTGACGAGCAGTACTTC
>few|TRBJ1-1|NA|TRBV18
CASSPMTENTEAFF
TGTGCCAGCTCACCAATGACAGAGAACACTGAAGCTTTCTTT
>once|TRBJ2-3|NA|TRBV10-1
CASSESRNRDTQYF
TGCGCCAGCAGTGAGTCTAGAAACCGGGATACGCAGTATTTT
>few|TRBJ2-7|TRBD1|TRBV2
CASMGQGFGYEQYF
TGTGCCAGCATGGGACAGGGATTCGGCTACGAGCAGTACTTC
>NA|TRBJ1-5|TRBD1|TRBV5-1
CASSLGTGVHQPQHF
TGCGCCAGCAGCTTGGGTACAGGGGTACATCAGCCCCAGCATTTT
>NA|TRBJ2-7|NA|TRBV7-9
CASSVHYEQYF
TGTGCCAGCAGCGTCCACTACGAGCAGTACTTC
>NA|TRBJ2-5|TRBD2|TRBV7-7
CASSWGTSGGQETQYF
TGTGCTAGCAGCTGGGGGACTAGCGGGGGGCAAGAGACCCAGTACTTC
>NA|TRBJ2-3|NA|TRBV7-3
CASSLGAAEGADTQYF
TGTGCCAGCAGCTTAGGAGCCGCCGAAGGGGCAGATACGCAGTATTTT
>few|TRBJ1-1|TRBD1|TRBV6-1
CASCLEGQAEAFF
TGTGCCAGCTGCCTTGAGGGACAGGCCGAAGCTTTCTTT
>NA|TRBJ1-5|NA|TRBV7-9
CASSQTGNQPQHF
TGTGCCAGCAGCCAAACAGGGAATCAGCCCCAGCATTTT
>few|TRBJ1-2|NA|TRBV6-5
CASSSPGGYTF
TGTGCCAGCAGTTCCCCGGGTGGCTACACCTTC
>NA|TRBJ1-2|NA|TRBV19
CASSMSVSTYGYTF
TGTGCCAGTAGTATGTCTGTAAGCACCTATGGCTACACCTTC
>once|TRBJ2-3|NA|TRBV11-2
CASSLEGRFLDTQYF
TGTGCCAGCAGCTTAGAGGGACGGTTTCTAGATACGCAGTATTTT
>once|TRBJ1-6|NA|TRBV6-1
CASSEVVGVGNSPLHF
TGTGCCAGCAGTGAAGTGGTAGGGGTGGGTAATTCACCCCTCCACTTT
>NA|TRBJ2-5|TRBD1|TRBV11-3
CASRGTGRETQYF
TGTGCCAGCAGGGGGACAGGGAGGGAGACCCAGTACTTC
>few|TRBJ1-6|NA|TRBV4-2
CASSQANSPLHF
TGTGCCAGCAGCCAGGCGAATTCACCCCTCCACTTT
>NA|TRBJ1-3|NA|TRBV6-1
CASSEAGSSGNTIYF
TGTGCCAGCAGTGAAGCAGGCTCCTCTGGAAACACCATATATTTT
>NA|TRBJ2-1|TRBD1|TRBV5-1
CASSSGGFSHNEQFF
TGCGCCAGCAGCTCAGGGGGCTTTTCCCACAATGAGCAGTTCTTC
>NA|TRBJ2-7|TRBD2|TRBV5-1
CASSWEGASYEQYF
TGCGCCAGCAGCTGGGAGGGCGCATCCTACGAGCAGTACTTC
>NA|TRBJ2-7|NA|TRBV10-2
CASSWTASYEQYF
TGCGCCAGCAGCTGGACGGCCTCCTACGAGCAGTACTTC
>NA|TRBJ1-4|TRBD1|TRBV7-8
CASSLAGQGLGEKLFF
TGTGCCAGCAGCTTAGCCGGACAGGGGCTGGGCGAAAAACTGTTTTTT